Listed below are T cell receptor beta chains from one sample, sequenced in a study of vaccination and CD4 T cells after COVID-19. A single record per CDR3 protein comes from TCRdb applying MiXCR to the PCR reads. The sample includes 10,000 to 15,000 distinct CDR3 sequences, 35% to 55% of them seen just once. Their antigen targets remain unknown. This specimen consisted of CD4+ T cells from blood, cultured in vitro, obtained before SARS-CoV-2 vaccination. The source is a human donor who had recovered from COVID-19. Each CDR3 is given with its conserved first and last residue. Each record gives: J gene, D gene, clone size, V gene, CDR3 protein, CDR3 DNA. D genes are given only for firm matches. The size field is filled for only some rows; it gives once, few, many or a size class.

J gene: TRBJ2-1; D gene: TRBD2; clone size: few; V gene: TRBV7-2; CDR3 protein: CASSLAPPRGGNEQFF; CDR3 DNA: TGTGCCAGCAGCTTAGCCCCGCCCCGGGGGGGTAATGAGCAGTTCTTC
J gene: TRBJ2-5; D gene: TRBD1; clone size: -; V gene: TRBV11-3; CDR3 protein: CASSFRDSEETQYF; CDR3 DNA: TGTGCCAGCAGCTTCCGGGACAGTGAAGAGACCCAGTACTTC
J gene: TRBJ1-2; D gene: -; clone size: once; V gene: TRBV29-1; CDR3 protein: CSVETGQLGGYTF; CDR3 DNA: TGCAGCGTTGAAACCGGACAGCTCGGTGGCTACACCTTC
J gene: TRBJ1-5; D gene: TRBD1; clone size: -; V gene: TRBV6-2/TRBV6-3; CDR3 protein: CASTPRGTGYQPQHF; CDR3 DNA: TGTGCCAGCACCCCGCGGGGGACAGGCTATCAGCCCCAGCATTTT
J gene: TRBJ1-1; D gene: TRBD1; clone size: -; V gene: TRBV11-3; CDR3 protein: CASSPGGPTEAFF; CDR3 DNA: TGTGCCAGCAGCCCAGGGGGCCCCACTGAAGCTTTCTTT
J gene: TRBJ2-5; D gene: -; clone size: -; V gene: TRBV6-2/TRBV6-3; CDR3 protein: CASSPLNRQETQYF; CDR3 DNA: TGTGCCAGCAGCCCGCTCAACAGGCAAGAGACCCAGTACTTC
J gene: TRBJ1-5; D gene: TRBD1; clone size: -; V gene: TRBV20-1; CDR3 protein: CSASRTGSVDQPQHF; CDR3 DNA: TGCAGTGCTTCCCGGACAGGATCAGTAGACCAGCCCCAGCATTTT
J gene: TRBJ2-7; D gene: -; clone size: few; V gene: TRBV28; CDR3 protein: CASSLGQPGDEQYF; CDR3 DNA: TGTGCCAGCAGTTTAGGACAGCCCGGGGACGAGCAGTACTTC
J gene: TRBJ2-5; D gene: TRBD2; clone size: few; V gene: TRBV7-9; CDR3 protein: CASSLLAGVVKETQYF; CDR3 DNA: TGTGCCAGCAGCTTACTAGCGGGAGTAGTTAAAGAGACCCAGTACTTC
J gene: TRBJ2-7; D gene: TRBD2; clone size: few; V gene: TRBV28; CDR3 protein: CASSLSRGLFAGDRDEQYF; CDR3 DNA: TGTGCCAGCAGTTTATCCAGAGGCCTCTTTGCGGGAGATCGAGACGAGCAGTACTTC
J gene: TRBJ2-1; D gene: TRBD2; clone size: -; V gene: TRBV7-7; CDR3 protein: CASSPGLAYNEQFF; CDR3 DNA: TGTGCCAGCAGCCCGGGACTAGCCTACAATGAGCAGTTCTTC
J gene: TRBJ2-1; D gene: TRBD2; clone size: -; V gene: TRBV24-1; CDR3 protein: CATSDGLAGDPEQFF; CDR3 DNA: TGTGCCACCAGTGATGGACTAGCGGGAGATCCTGAGCAGTTCTTC
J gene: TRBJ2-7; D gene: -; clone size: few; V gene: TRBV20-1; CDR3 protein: CSARDSREPPAGQYF; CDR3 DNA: TGCAGTGCTAGAGATTCAAGGGAACCCCCCGCCGGGCAGTACTTC
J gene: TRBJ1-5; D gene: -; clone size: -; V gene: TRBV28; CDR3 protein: CASTDGGYSNQPQHF; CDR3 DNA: TGTGCCAGCACCGACGGGGGTTATAGCAATCAGCCCCAGCATTTT
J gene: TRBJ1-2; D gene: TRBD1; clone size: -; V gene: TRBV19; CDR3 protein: CASSGQGASNYGYTF; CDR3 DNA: TGTGCCAGTAGTGGACAGGGGGCAAGTAACTATGGCTACACCTTC
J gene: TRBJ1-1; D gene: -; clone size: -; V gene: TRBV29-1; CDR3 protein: CNAHGNTEAFF; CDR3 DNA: TGCAACGCTCACGGGAACACTGAAGCTTTCTTT
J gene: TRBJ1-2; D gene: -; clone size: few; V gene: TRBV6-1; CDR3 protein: CASSARGPQRSYTF; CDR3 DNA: TGTGCCAGCAGTGCAAGGGGACCGCAGAGGAGTTACACCTTC